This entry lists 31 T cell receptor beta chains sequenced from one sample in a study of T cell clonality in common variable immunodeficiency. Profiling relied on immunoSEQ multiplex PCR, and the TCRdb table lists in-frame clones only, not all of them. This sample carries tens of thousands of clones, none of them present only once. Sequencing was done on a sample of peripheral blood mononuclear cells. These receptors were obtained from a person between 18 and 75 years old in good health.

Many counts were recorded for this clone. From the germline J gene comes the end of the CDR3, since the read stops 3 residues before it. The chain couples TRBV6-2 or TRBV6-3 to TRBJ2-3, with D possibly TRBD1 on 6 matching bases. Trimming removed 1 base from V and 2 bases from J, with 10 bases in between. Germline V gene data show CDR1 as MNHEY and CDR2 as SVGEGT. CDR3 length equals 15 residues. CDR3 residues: CASSYWDTDTDTQYF. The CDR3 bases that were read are TGTGCCAGCAGTTACTGGGACACCGACACAGATACG.

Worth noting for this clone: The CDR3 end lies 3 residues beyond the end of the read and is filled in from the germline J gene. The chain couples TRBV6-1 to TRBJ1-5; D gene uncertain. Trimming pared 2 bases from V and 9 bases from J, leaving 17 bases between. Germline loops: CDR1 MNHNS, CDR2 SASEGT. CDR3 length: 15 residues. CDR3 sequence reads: CASSEWAGRGLPQHF. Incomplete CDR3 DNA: TGTGCCAGCAGTGAATGGGCAGGTCGTGGTCTGCCC.

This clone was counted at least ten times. The sequenced CDR3 bases are TGCAGTGCTAGTCCAGGGGGCCATAGCAATCAGCCC. Amino acid sequence: CSASPGGHSNQP. The entire CDR3 protein is CSASPGGHSNQPQHF. The V gene is TRBV20-1, the J gene TRBJ1-5, with 8 bases lining up with TRBD1. Read coverage stops 3 residues before the CDR3 terminus; the germline J gene supplies the remainder. The germline V gene encodes CDR1 DFQATT and CDR2 SNEGSKA (reference sequence). Trimming cost V 3 bases and J 0 bases; bases outside gene matches: 4. The CDR3 has 15 residues.

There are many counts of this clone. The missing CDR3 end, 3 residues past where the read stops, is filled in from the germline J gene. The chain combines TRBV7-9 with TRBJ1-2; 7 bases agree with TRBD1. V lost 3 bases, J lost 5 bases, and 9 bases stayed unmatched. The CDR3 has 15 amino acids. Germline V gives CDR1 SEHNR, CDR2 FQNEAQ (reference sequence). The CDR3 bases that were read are TGTGCCAGCAGCTTGGGCAGGGGGTCGCCATATGGC. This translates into CASSLGRGSPYG. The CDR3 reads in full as CASSLGRGSPYGYTF.

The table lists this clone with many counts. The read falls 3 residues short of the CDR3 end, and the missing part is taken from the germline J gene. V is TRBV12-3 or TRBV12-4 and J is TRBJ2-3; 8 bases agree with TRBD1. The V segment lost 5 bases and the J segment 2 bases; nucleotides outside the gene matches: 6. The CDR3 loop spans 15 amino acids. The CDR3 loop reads CASSPTGGLTDTQYF. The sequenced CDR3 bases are TGTGCCAGCAGTCCTACAGGGGGACTCACAGATACG.

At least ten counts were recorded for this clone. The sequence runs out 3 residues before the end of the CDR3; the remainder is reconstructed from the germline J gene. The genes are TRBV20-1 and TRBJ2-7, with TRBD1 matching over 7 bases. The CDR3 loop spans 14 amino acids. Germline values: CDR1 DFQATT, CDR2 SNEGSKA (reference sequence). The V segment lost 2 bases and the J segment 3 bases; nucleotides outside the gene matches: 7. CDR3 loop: CSARSDRDVYEQYF. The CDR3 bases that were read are TGCAGTGCTAGAAGCGACAGGGACGTCTACGAG.

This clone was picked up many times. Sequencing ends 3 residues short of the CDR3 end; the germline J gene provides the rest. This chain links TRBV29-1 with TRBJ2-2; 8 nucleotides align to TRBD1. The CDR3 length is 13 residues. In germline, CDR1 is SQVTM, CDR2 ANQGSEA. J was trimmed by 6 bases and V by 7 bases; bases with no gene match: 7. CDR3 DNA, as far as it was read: TGCAGCGCTGGACAGGGACGGGCCGGGGAG. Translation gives CSAGQGRAGE. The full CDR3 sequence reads CSAGQGRAGELFF.

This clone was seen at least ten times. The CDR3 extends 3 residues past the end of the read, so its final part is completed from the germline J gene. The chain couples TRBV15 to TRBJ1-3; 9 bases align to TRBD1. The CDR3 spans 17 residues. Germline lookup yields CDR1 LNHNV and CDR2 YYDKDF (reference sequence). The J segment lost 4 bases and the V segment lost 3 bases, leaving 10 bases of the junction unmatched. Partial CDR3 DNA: TGTGCCACCAGCAGGAGGGGACAGGGATTGGGGGGAAACACC. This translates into CATSRRGQGLGGNT. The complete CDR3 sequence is CATSRRGQGLGGNTIYF.

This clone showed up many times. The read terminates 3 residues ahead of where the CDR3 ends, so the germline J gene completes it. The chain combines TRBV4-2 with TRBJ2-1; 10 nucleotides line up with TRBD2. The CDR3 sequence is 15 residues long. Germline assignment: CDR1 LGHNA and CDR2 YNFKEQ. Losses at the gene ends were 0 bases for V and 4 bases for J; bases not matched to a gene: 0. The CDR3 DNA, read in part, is TGTGCCAGCAGCCAAGATAGCGGGGGGTACAATGAG. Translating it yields CASSQDSGGYNE. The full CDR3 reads CASSQDSGGYNEQFF.

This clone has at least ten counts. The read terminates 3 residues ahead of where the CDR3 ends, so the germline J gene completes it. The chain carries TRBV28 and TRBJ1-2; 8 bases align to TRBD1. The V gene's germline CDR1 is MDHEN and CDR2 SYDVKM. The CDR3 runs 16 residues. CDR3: CASSSRNQGAGGGYTF. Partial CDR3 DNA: TGTGCCAGCAGTTCCCGGAATCAGGGGGCGGGAGGCGGC.

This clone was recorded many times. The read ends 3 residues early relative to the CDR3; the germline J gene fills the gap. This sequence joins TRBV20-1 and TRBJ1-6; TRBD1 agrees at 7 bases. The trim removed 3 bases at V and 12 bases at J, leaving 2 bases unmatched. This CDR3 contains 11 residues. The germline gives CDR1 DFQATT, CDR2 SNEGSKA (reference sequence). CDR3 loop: CSASRGIPLHF. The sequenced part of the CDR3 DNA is TGCAGTGCTAGCAGGGGGATACCC.

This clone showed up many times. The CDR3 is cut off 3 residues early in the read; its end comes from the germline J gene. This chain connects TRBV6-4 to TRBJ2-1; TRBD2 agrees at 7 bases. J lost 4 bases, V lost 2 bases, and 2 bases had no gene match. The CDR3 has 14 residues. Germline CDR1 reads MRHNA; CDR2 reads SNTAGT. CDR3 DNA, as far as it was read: TGTGCCAGCAGTGACAGGGGAGGGTACAATGAG. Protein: CASSDRGGYNE. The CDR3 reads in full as CASSDRGGYNEQFF.

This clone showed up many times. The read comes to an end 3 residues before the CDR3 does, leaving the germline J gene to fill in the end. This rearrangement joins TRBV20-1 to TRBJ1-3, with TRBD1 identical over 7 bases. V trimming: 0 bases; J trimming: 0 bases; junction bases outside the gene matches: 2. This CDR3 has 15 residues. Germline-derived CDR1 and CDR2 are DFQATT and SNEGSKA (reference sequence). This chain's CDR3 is CSAREDRLSGNTIYF. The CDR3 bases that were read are TGCAGTGCTAGAGAGGACAGGCTCTCTGGAAACACC.

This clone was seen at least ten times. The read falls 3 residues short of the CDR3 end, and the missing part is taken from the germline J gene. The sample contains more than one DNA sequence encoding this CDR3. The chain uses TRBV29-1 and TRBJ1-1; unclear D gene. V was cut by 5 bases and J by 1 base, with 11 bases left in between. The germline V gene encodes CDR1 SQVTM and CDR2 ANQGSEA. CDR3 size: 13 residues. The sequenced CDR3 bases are TGCAGCGTTCCCCCTGGCAGGAACACTGAA. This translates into CSVPPGRNTE. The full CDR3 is CSVPPGRNTEAFF.

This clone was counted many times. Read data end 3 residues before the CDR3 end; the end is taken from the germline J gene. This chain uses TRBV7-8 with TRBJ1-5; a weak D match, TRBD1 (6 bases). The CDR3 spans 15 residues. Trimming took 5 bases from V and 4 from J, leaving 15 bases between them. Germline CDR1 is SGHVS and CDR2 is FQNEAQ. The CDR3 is CASSPRTANNQPQHF. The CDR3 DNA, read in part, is TGTGCCAGCAGCCCCCGGACAGCTAATAATCAGCCC.

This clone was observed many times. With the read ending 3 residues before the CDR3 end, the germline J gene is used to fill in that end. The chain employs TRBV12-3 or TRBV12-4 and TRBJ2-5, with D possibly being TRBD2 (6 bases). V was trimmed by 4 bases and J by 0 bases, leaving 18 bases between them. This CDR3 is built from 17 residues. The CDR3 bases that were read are TGTGCCAGCAGTTACAGAGTCGGCGGGGTGTACCAAGAGACC. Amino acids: CASSYRVGGVYQET. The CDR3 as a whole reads CASSYRVGGVYQETQYF.

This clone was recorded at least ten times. The sequenced part of the CDR3 DNA is TGTGCCAGCAGCCCACTATCGGAAAAA. This translates into CASSPLSEK. The complete CDR3 reads CASSPLSEKLFF. The gene calls are TRBV7-9 and TRBJ1-4, with unresolved D. The read terminates 3 residues before the CDR3 end, so the remaining end is supplied by the germline J gene. Germline-derived CDR1 and CDR2 are SEHNR and FQNEAQ (reference sequence). Trimming removed 5 bases from V and 8 bases from J, with 9 bases in between. The CDR3 is made up of 12 amino acids.

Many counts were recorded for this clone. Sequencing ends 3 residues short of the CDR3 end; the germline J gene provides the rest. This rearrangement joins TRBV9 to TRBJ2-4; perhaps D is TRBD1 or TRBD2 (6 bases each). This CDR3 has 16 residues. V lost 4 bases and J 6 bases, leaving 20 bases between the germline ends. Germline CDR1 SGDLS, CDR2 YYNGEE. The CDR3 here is CASSRRGSPRGNIQYF. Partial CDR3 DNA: TGTGCCAGCAGCCGGAGGGGGTCTCCCCGAGGAAACATT.

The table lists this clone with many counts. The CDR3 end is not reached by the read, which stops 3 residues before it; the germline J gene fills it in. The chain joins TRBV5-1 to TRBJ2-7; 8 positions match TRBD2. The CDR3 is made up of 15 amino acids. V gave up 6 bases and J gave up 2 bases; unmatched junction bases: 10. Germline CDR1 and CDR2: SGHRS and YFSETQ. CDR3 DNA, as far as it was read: TGCGCCAGCAATATTGTCGAGCGGGGGACCTACGAG. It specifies CASNIVERGTYE. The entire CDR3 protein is CASNIVERGTYEQYF.

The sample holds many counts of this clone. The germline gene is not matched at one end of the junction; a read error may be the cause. The part of the CDR3 DNA that was read is TGCGCCAGCAGCCAAGAGGGACAGACCTACGAG. Residues: CASSQEGQTYE. The CDR3 in full is CASSQEGQTYEQYF. V and J are TRBV4-2 and TRBJ2-7, with 7 positions matching TRBD1. The read ends 3 residues shy of where the CDR3 ends; the end is completed using the germline J gene. The CDR3 loop spans 14 amino acids. Germline V gene sequence: CDR1 LGHNA, CDR2 YNFKEQ.

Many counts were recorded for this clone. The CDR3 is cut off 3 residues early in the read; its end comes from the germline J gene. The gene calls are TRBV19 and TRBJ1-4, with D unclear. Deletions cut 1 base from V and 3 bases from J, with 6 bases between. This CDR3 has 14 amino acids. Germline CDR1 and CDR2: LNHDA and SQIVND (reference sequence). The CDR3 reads CASSIGLANEKLFF. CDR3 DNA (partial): TGTGCCAGTAGTATAGGACTGGCTAATGAAAAA.

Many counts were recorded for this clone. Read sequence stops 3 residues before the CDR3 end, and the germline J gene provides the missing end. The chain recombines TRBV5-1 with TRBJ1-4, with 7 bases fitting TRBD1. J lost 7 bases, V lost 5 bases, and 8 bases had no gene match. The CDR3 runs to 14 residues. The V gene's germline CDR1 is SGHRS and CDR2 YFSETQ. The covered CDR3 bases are TGCGCCAGCAGGTACCGACAGGGCAGTGAAAAA. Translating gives CASRYRQGSEK. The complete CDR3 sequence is CASRYRQGSEKLFF.

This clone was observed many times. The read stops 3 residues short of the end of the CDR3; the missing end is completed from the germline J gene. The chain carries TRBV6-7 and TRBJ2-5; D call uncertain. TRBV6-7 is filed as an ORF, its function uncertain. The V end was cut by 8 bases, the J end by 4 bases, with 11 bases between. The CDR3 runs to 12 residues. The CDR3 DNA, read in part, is TGTGCCAGCTCCTTCACCGGAGAGACC. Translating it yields CASSFTGET. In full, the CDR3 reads CASSFTGETQYF.

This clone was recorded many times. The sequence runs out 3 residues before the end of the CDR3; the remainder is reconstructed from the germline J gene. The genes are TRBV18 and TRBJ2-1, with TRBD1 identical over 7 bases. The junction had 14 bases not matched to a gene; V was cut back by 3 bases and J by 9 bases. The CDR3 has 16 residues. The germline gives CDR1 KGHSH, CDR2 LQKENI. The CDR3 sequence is CASSPSGTAAYVEQFF. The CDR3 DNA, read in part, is TGTGCCAGCTCACCCTCCGGGACAGCGGCCTACGTTGAG.

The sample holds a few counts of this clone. The CDR3 region is CASSYKGIRGEQYF. The sequenced CDR3 bases are TGTGCCAGCAGTTACAAGGGGATTCGCGGCGAG. The chain links TRBV6-2 or TRBV6-3 to TRBJ2-7, with D tentatively TRBD1 (5 bases). The read falls 3 residues short of the CDR3 end, and the missing part is taken from the germline J gene. Germline-derived CDR1 and CDR2 are MNHEY and SVGEGT. The CDR3 consists of 14 residues. The V end was cut by 2 bases, the J end by 6 bases, with 14 bases between.

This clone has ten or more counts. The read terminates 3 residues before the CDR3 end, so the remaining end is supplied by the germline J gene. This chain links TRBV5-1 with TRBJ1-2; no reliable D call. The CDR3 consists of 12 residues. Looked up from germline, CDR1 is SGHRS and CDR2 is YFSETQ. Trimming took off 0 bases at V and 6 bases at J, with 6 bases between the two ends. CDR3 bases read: TGCGCCAGCAGCTTGGACGCAGATGGC. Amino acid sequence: CASSLDADG. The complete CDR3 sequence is CASSLDADGYTF. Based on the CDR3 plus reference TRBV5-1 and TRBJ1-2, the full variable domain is KAGVTQTPRYLIKTRGQQVTLSCSPISGHRSVSWYQQTPGQGLQFLFEYFSETQRNKGNFPGRFSGRQFSNSRSEMNVSTLELGDSALYLCASSLDADGYTFGSGTRLTVV.

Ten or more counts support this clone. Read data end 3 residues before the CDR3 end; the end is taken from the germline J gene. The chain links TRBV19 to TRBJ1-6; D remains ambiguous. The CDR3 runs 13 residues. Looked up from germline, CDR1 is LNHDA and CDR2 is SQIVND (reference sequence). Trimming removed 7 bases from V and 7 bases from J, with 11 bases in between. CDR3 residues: CASIGRGNSPLHF. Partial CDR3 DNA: TGTGCCAGTATCGGCCGAGGGAATTCACCC.

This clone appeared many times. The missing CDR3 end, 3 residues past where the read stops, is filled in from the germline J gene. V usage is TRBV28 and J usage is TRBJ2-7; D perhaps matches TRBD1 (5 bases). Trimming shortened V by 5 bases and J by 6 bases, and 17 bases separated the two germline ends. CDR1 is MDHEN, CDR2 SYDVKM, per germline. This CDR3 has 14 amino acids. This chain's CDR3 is CASSRSDTFGEQYF. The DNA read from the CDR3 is TGTGCCAGCAGTCGCTCGGACACCTTCGGCGAG.

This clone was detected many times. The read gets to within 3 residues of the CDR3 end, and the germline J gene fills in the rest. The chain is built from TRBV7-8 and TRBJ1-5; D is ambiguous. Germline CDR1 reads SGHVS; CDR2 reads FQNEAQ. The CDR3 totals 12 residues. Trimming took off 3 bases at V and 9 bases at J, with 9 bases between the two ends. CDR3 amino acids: CASSFWLRPQHF. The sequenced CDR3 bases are TGTGCCAGCAGCTTTTGGCTTCGGCCC.

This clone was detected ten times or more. Here the CDR3 reads CSARGGTGNTIYF. Partial CDR3 DNA: TGCAGTGCTAGGGGGGGGACTGGAAACACC. This chain links TRBV20-1 with TRBJ1-3; perhaps TRBD1 as D (5 bases). The read ends 3 residues shy of where the CDR3 ends; the end is completed using the germline J gene. The CDR3 has 13 amino acids. From germline, CDR1 is DFQATT and CDR2 SNEGSKA (reference sequence). Trimming pared 3 bases from V and 2 bases from J, leaving 8 bases between.

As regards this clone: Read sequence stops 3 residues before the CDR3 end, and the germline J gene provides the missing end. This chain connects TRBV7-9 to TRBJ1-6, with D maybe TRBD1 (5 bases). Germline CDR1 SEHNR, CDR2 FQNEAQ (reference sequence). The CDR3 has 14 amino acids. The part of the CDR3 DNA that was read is TGTTCCGGCTGGGGCAACTCCTATAATTCACCC. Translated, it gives CSGWGNSYNSP. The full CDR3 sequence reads CSGWGNSYNSPLHF.